Presented here are 3 T cell receptor beta chains from one specimen sequenced in a study of Graves' ophthalmopathy and Graves' hyperthyroidism. The sequenced template was RNA, covering the TCR beta CDR3 region. HTBI primers served in a first-round RT-PCR, which a second-round multiplex PCR followed. Via MiXCR, TCRdb re-called the multiplex PCR reads, giving one row per CDR3 protein. The table includes about 390,000 distinct CDR3 sequences, 15% to 17% detected once. The sample taken for sequencing was peripheral blood. Receptor source: a woman aged 18-29 years with stable Graves' hyperthyroidism.

The chain carries TRBV6-9 and TRBJ1-2; possible D gene TRBD1, 5 bases. V was cut by 0 bases and J by 4 bases, with 9 bases left in between. Germline V gives CDR1 MNHGY, CDR2 SVAAGI. The CDR3 runs to 14 residues. For the CDR3, the DNA is TGTGCCAGCAGTTATTCGAATAGGGGCTATGGCTACACCTTC. Protein product: CASSYSNRGYGYTF.

This clonotype occurred many times. The rearrangement joins TRBV11-2 to TRBJ2-1; the match to TRBD1 covers 10 bases. Germline trimming cut 6 bases from V and 9 bases from J; bases unmatched to any gene: 8. This CDR3 region has 14 residues. The germline V gene encodes CDR1 SGHAT and CDR2 FQNNGV. The CDR3 region is CASSRAGTGVEQFF. DNA for the CDR3: TGTGCCAGCAGTCGGGCCGGGACAGGGGTTGAGCAGTTCTTC.

This clonotype appeared many times. This chain uses TRBV20-1 with TRBJ1-5, with D possibly being TRBD1 (5 bases). The CDR3 runs 16 residues. In germline, CDR1 is DFQATT, CDR2 SNEGSKA (reference sequence). V gave up 3 bases and J gave up 1 base, with 16 bases separating them. DNA for the CDR3: TGCAGTGCTAGTGCCCCGGGGGGAAGAAGCAATCAGCCCCAGCATTTT. Translating gives CSASAPGGRSNQPQHF.